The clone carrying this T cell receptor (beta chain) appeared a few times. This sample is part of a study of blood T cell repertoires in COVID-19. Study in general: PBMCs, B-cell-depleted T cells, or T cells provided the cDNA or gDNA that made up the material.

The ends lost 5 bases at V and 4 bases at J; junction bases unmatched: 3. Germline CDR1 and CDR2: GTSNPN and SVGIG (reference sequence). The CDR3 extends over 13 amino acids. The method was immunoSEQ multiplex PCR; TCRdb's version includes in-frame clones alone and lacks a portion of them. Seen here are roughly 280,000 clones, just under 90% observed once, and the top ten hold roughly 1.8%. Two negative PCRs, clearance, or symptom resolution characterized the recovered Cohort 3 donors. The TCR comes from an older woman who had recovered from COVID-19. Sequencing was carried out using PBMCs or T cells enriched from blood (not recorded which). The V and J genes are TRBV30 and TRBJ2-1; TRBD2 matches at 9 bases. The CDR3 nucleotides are TGTGCCTGGGGCGGGAGGGCGTACAATGAGCAGTTCTTC. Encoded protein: CAWGGRAYNEQFF.